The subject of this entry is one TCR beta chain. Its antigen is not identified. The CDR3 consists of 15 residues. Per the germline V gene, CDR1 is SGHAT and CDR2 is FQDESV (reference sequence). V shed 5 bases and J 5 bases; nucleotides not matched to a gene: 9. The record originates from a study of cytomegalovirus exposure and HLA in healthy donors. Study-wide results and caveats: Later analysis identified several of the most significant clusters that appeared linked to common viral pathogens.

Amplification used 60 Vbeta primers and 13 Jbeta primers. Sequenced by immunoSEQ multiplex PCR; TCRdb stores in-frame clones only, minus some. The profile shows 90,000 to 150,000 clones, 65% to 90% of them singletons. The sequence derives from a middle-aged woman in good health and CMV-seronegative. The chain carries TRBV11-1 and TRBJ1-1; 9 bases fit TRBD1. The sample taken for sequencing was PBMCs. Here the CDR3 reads CASSPDRGSPTEAFF. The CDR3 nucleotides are TGTGCCAGCAGCCCTGACAGGGGGTCCCCAACTGAAGCTTTCTTT.